Listed here are 11 T cell receptor beta chains from one sample, sequenced in a study of control samples from healthy donors and cancer patients. TCRdb's copy holds only in-frame clones and misses some; the assay was immunoSEQ multiplex PCR. This repertoire shows about 60,000 clones, around nine tenths found once; its top ten account for 1.2%. Input material: PBMCs. The receptors here all came from a woman aged 50 to 60 with colorectal cancer.

The chain combines TRBV3-1 (or the pseudogene TRBV3-2) with TRBJ2-3; D is undetermined. V was clipped by 0 bases and J by 5 bases, with 12 bases between them. The CDR3 spans 15 residues. Per germline, CDR1 LGHDT and CDR2 YNNKEL (reference sequence). In DNA, the CDR3 is TGTGCCAGCAGCCAAGATATACCCACCATAGATACGCAGTATTTT. This translates into CASSQDIPTIDTQYF.

The chain combines TRBV5-1 with TRBJ2-5, with unresolved D. This CDR3 region has 12 residues. V was trimmed by 2 bases and J by 5 bases, leaving 7 bases between them. Germline V CDR1 and CDR2: SGHRS, YFSETQ. CDR3 in amino acids: CASSFKLETQYF. CDR3 coding DNA: TGCGCCAGCAGCTTCAAGTTGGAGACCCAGTACTTC.

This chain connects TRBV6-5 to TRBJ1-2; 7 nucleotides align to TRBD1. The CDR3 has 14 residues. The germline CDR1 and CDR2 sequences are MNHEY and SVGAGI. With V trimmed by 7 bases and J by 5 bases, 10 bases remained unmatched. This chain's CDR3 is CASTNPGQAYGYTF. The DNA for the CDR3 is TGTGCCAGCACCAACCCCGGACAGGCTTATGGCTACACCTTC.

A few counts support this clone. The chain combines TRBV12-3 or TRBV12-4 with TRBJ1-3; no reliable D call. Trimming removed 2 bases at V and 7 bases at J, with 3 bases between. The CDR3 runs 11 residues. The chain's CDR3 is CASSLRNTIYF. DNA for the CDR3: TGTGCCAGCAGTTTAAGGAACACCATATATTTT.

As for this clone: The same CDR3 also results from other DNA sequences found in this sample. This chain links TRBV9 with TRBJ2-1; 7 bases map to TRBD2. The V segment lost 2 bases and the J segment 0 bases; nucleotides outside the gene matches: 5. The germline CDR1 and CDR2 sequences are SGDLS and YYNGEE. This CDR3 has 16 residues. The CDR3 loop reads CASSVSGESSYNEQFF. In DNA form, the CDR3 reads TGTGCCAGCAGCGTGAGCGGGGAGAGCTCCTACAATGAGCAGTTCTTC.

This chain joins TRBV4-2 and TRBJ2-7; 11 nucleotides match TRBD2. Germline V gives CDR1 LGHNA, CDR2 YNFKEQ. The CDR3 loop spans 16 amino acids. V was clipped by 1 base and J by 5 bases; unmatched bases: 7. CDR3 residues: CASSQGPLAGVDEQYF. Here the CDR3 DNA reads TGTGCCAGCAGCCAAGGCCCACTAGCGGGAGTCGACGAGCAGTACTTC.

V usage is TRBV19 and J usage is TRBJ2-6; D gene unclear. Germline V gene sequence: CDR1 LNHDA, CDR2 SQIVND (reference sequence). The CDR3 sequence is 18 residues long. Trimming took 6 bases from V and 4 from J, leaving 22 bases between them. Here the CDR3 reads CASRNPGHPWLGANVLTF. The CDR3 nucleotides are TGTGCCAGTAGGAACCCGGGCCACCCCTGGCTCGGGGCCAACGTCCTGACTTTC.

The chain uses TRBV12-3 or TRBV12-4 and TRBJ2-7; D possibly corresponds to TRBD1 (8 bases). The CDR3 has 13 residues. V lost 5 bases, J lost 7 bases, and 15 bases lay in between. The CDR3 nucleotides are TGTGCCAGCAGTCAGACAGGGGAGGGGGAGCAGTACTTC. It specifies CASSQTGEGEQYF.

This chain connects TRBV2 to TRBJ2-5; 10 nucleotides match TRBD1. V shed 6 bases and J 4 bases; nucleotides not matched to a gene: 5. The CDR3 has 14 residues. CDR1 and CDR2 (germline): SNHLY, FYNNEI. The CDR3 nucleotides are TGTGCCAGCAGCGATCGGGACAGGGGAGAGACCCAGTACTTC. Encoded protein: CASSDRDRGETQYF.

The V call is TRBV14, the J call TRBJ2-4; D might be TRBD2 (5 bases). From germline, CDR1 is SGHDN and CDR2 FVKESK. This CDR3 has 17 amino acids. V dropped 3 bases and J dropped 2 bases, with 17 bases sitting between them. CDR3 sequence reads: CASSHDAVGGSKNIQYF. The DNA for the CDR3 is TGTGCCAGCAGCCATGATGCCGTGGGCGGGTCCAAAAACATTCAGTACTTC.

The V gene is TRBV5-5, the J gene TRBJ1-4; D unresolved. The CDR3 runs 14 residues. V lost 7 bases and J 1 base, leaving 11 bases between the germline ends. Germline CDR1 SGHKS, CDR2 YYEKEE (reference sequence). The CDR3 coding sequence is TGTGCCAGCTCAAAATTCGGAACTAATGAAAAACTGTTTTTT. The encoded protein is CASSKFGTNEKLFF.